This T cell receptor beta chain stems from a study of CD8 T cells in ankylosing spondylitis. Making use of molecular barcodes, quantitative 5'-RACE generated TCR beta libraries. One entry per CDR3 protein, called by TCRdb with MiXCR from the 5' RACE reads. The table records 700,000 to 850,000 distinct CDR3 sequences, approximately 12% of them present only once. Study results and limitations: Matched ankylosing spondylitis synovial fluid reportedly contained a significantly enriched population of disease-linked clones. One TCR beta motif, made up of 7 or 8 highly homologous variants, appeared characteristic of ankylosing spondylitis blood. A CD8+ phenotype characterized the disease-linked clones, which were relatively rare in peripheral blood.

The table lists this clonotype with many counts. What it recognizes is unknown. With V trimmed by 4 bases and J by 7 bases, 2 bases remained unmatched. CDR1 is ENHRY, CDR2 SYGVKD, per germline. This CDR3 is 15 amino acids long. This rearrangement joins TRBV10-3 to TRBJ2-1; TRBD2 agrees at 15 bases. The receptor comes from a male donor with ankylosing spondylitis. Material: blood, either unsorted or a sorted T cell fraction (not recorded which). The CDR3 spells CAISGGTSGRNEQFF. As DNA, the CDR3 is TGTGCCATCAGTGGGGGGACTAGCGGGAGGAATGAGCAGTTCTTC.